Below, 15 T cell receptor beta chains from the same sample are listed, as sequenced in a study of blood T cell repertoires in COVID-19. Some clones are missing from TCRdb's copy, which holds only in-frame ones; the method was immunoSEQ multiplex PCR. The table has 35,000 to 50,000 clones, roughly 73% seen once; the top ten hold more than 55%. Input material: peripheral blood. These TCRs come from a man of 80 years or more with acute or convalescent COVID-19.

The table lists this clone with a count of one. The chain employs TRBV5-8 and TRBJ1-5; 10 bases are shared with TRBD1. This CDR3 has 20 amino acids. The ends lost 3 bases at V and 1 base at J; junction bases unmatched: 16. Germline CDR1 is SGHTS and CDR2 is YDEGEE. The chain's CDR3 is CASSWGARTGGVRSNQPQHF. In DNA form, the CDR3 reads TGTGCCAGCAGCTGGGGGGCGAGGACAGGGGGAGTTCGGAGCAATCAGCCCCAGCATTTT.

V and J are TRBV9 and TRBJ2-3; D unclear. The germline V gene has CDR1 SGDLS and CDR2 YYNGEE. V was shortened by 0 bases and J by 0 bases, with 11 bases between the two germline ends. This CDR3 is 16 amino acids long. Here the CDR3 reads CASSVGTRPSTDTQYF. Here the CDR3 DNA reads TGTGCCAGCAGCGTAGGTACCAGGCCAAGCACAGATACGCAGTATTTT.

The rearrangement uses TRBV28 and TRBJ1-2; perhaps TRBD1 as D (6 bases). The CDR3 spans 13 residues. Trimming left V 6 bases short and J 13 bases short, with 21 bases between. The germline V gene encodes CDR1 MDHEN and CDR2 SYDVKM. This CDR3 reads CASRGGGEGLSTF. The CDR3 nucleotides read TGTGCCAGCAGGGGTGGGGGCGAGGGGCTCTCCACCTTC.

This sequence joins TRBV7-9 and TRBJ2-3, with D possibly being TRBD2 (6 bases). V was trimmed by 4 bases and J by 1 base, leaving 15 bases between them. Germline loops: CDR1 SEHNR, CDR2 FQNEAQ (reference sequence). The CDR3 consists of 16 residues. CDR3 sequence: CASSSGTPVGTDTQYF. DNA for the CDR3: TGTGCCAGCAGCTCCGGGACTCCCGTCGGCACAGATACGCAGTATTTT.

The gene calls are TRBV5-1 and TRBJ1-1; 7 bases are a match to TRBD1. This CDR3 contains 13 residues. Looked up from germline, CDR1 is SGHRS and CDR2 is YFSETQ. Trimming removed 3 bases from V and 8 bases from J; junction bases left unmatched: 7. The CDR3 loop is CASSYSGQQEAFF. The DNA of the CDR3 is TGCGCCAGCAGCTATTCGGGACAGCAGGAAGCTTTCTTT.

This clone was detected only a few times. The chain uses TRBV19 and TRBJ1-6, with TRBD1 identical over 9 bases. The junction had 4 bases not matched to a gene; V was cut back by 7 bases and J by 6 bases. Germline V gene lookup returns CDR1 LNHDA and CDR2 SQIVND (reference sequence). CDR3 length: 14 amino acids. In nucleotides, the CDR3 is TGTGCCAGTACCCGGGACAGGGTTAATTCACCCCTCCACTTT. Amino acids: CASTRDRVNSPLHF.

The rearrangement links TRBV5-6 to TRBJ2-1; 8 bases fit TRBD2. Germline V gives CDR1 SGHDT, CDR2 YYEEEE. There are 12 residues in the CDR3. V gave up 6 bases and J gave up 8 bases; unmatched junction bases: 4. CDR3 sequence: CASIGRVDEQFF. The CDR3 coding sequence is TGTGCCAGCATCGGGAGGGTAGATGAGCAGTTCTTC.

The V gene is TRBV15, the J gene TRBJ2-4; D unclear. The CDR3 extends over 14 amino acids. V dropped 0 bases and J dropped 5 bases, with 8 bases sitting between them. CDR1 and CDR2 from the germline V gene are LNHNV and YYDKDF (reference sequence). The DNA of the CDR3 is TGTGCCACCAGCAGAGATTTGAGAGAAAACATTCAGTACTTC. The encoded protein is CATSRDLRENIQYF.

V usage is TRBV7-2 and J usage is TRBJ2-4; D is unclear. Germline CDR1 and CDR2: SGHTA and FQGNSA. CDR3 length equals 12 residues. V lost 2 bases and J lost 7, with 6 bases in between. The chain's CDR3 is CASSLYTNIQYF. The CDR3 DNA is TGTGCCAGCAGCTTATACACCAACATTCAGTACTTC.

In this sample, this clone turned up a few times. The chain recombines TRBV6-2 or TRBV6-3 with TRBJ2-2, with 9 bases that match TRBD2. The J segment lost 5 bases and the V segment lost 4 bases, leaving 11 bases of the junction unmatched. The CDR3 has 17 residues. Germline V gene lookup returns CDR1 MNHEY and CDR2 SVGEGT. CDR3 region: CASSSPSLAGRTGELFF. The CDR3 DNA reads as TGTGCCAGCAGTTCCCCTTCCCTAGCGGGACGTACCGGGGAGCTGTTTTTT.

The chain has TRBV7-8 and TRBJ2-1; 7 bases fit TRBD1. CDR1 SGHVS and CDR2 FQNEAQ come from the germline V gene. The CDR3 has 15 residues. Trimming took 2 bases from V and 9 from J; bases not matched to a gene: 10. The CDR3 region has the DNA TGTGCCAGCAGCTTACGGAGACAGGGTTTGGGTGAGCAGTTCTTC. Its translation is CASSLRRQGLGEQFF.

The genes are TRBV28 and TRBJ2-7, with 8 bases fitting TRBD2. The CDR3 has 15 amino acids. CDR1 is MDHEN and CDR2 is SYDVKM in the germline V gene. After removal of 8 bases from V and 3 bases from J, the junction contained 12 bases not matched to a gene. The CDR3 protein is CASLAGGGGHYEQYF. DNA for the CDR3: TGTGCCAGCCTCGCGGGGGGAGGGGGTCACTACGAGCAGTACTTC.

V usage is TRBV11-1 and J usage is TRBJ2-3, with a weak D call TRBD2 (6 bases). Germline lookup yields CDR1 SGHAT and CDR2 FQDESV (reference sequence). Between the trimmed V and J ends, which lost 0 bases and 2 bases, there was a span of 18 bases. This CDR3 has 18 residues. CDR3 coding DNA: TGTGCCAGCAGCTTAGCGGGGGGACGAGAGAACATCACAGATACGCAGTATTTT. Amino acid sequence: CASSLAGGRENITDTQYF.

This rearrangement joins TRBV6-1 to TRBJ2-1, with a possible D match to TRBD2 (5 bases). Germline CDR1 and CDR2: MNHNS and SASEGT. This CDR3 has 15 residues. V shed 1 base and J shed 0 bases, with 7 bases lying between them. This CDR3 is CASSEGGFSYNEQFF. DNA for the CDR3: TGTGCCAGCAGTGAAGGAGGGTTCTCCTACAATGAGCAGTTCTTC.

The chain recombines TRBV18 with TRBJ2-1; 10 nucleotides match TRBD2. The CDR3 totals 15 residues. J lost 4 bases, V lost 2 bases, and 2 bases had no gene match. Germline lookup yields CDR1 KGHSH and CDR2 LQKENI. CDR3 in DNA: TGTGCCAGCTCACCAGCAGCGGGAGGGTACAATGAGCAGTTCTTC. It codes for CASSPAAGGYNEQFF. The full variable domain, rest sourced from reference TRBV18 and TRBJ2-1, is NAGVMQNPRHLVRRRGQEARLRCSPMKGHSHVYWYRQLPEEGLKFMVYLQKENIIDESGMPKERFSAEFPKEGPSILRIQQVVRGDSAAYFCASSPAAGGYNEQFFGPGTRLTVL.